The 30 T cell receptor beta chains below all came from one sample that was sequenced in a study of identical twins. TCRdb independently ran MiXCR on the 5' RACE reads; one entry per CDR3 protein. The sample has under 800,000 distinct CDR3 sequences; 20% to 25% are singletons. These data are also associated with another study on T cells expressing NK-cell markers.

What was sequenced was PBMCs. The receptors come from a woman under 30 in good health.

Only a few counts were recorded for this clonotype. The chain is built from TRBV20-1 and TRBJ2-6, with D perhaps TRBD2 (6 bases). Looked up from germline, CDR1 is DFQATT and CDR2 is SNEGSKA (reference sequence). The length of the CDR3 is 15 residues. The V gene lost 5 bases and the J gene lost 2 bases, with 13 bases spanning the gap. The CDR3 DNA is TGCAGTGCTCCAGGATGGGAGGCTGGGGCCAACGTCCTGACTTTC. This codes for CSAPGWEAGANVLTF.

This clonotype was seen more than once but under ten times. The CDR3 is CSVGAVGGPTDTQYF. The DNA of the CDR3 is TGCAGTGTGGGTGCGGTGGGGGGCCCGACAGATACGCAGTATTTT. The V call is TRBV20-1, the J call TRBJ2-3; D tentatively fits TRBD1 or TRBD2 (6 bases each). CDR1 is DFQATT and CDR2 is SNEGSKA in the germline V gene (reference sequence). The CDR3 loop spans 15 amino acids. V dropped 7 bases and J dropped 3 bases, with 20 bases sitting between them.

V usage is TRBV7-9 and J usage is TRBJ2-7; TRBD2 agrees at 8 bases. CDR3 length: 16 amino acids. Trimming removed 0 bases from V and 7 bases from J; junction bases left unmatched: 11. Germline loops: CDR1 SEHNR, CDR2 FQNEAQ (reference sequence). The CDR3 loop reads CASSLARRGAVWEQYF. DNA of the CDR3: TGTGCCAGCAGCTTAGCGCGGCGGGGGGCCGTGTGGGAGCAGTACTTC. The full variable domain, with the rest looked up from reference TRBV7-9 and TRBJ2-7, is DTGVSQNPRHKITKRGQNVTFRCDPISEHNRLYWYRQTLGQGPEFLTYFQNEAQLEKSRLLSDRFSAERPKGSFSTLEIQRTEQGDSAMYLCASSLARRGAVWEQYFGPGTRLTVT.

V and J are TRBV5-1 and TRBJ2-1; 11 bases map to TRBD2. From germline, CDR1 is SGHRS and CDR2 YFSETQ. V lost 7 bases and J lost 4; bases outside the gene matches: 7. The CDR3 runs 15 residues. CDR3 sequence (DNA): TGCGCCAGCGGTTCTAGCGGGAGGCCTTACAATGAGCAGTTCTTC. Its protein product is CASGSSGRPYNEQFF.

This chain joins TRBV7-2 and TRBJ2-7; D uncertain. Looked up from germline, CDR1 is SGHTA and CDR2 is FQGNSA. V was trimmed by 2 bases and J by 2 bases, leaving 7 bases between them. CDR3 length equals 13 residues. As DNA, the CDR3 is TGTGCCAGCAGCTTATCTACCCCCTACGAGCAGTACTTC. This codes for CASSLSTPYEQYF.

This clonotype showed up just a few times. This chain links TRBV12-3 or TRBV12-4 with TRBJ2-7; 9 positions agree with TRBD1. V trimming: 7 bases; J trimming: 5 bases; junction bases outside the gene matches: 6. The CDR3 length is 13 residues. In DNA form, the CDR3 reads TGTGCCAGCACAGCGGGACAGGGTCACGAGCAGTACTTC. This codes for CASTAGQGHEQYF.

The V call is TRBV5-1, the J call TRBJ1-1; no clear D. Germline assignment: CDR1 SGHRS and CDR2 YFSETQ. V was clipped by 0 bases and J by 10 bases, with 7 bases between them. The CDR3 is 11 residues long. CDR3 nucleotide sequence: TGCGCCAGCAGCTTGGGGGGTTCAGCTTTCTTT. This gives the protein CASSLGGSAFF.

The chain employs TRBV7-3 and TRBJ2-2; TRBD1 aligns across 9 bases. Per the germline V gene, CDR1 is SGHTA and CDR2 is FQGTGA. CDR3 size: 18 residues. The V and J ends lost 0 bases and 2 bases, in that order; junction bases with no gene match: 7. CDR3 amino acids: CASSLTRPGQGNTGELFF. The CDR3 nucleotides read TGTGCCAGCAGCTTAACAAGACCGGGACAGGGCAACACCGGGGAGCTGTTTTTT.

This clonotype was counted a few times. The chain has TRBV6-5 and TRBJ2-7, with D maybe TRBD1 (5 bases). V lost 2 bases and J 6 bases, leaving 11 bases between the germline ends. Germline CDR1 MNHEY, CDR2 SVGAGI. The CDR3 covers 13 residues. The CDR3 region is CASSYQGRGEQYF. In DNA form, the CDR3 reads TGTGCCAGCAGTTACCAGGGAAGAGGCGAGCAGTACTTC.

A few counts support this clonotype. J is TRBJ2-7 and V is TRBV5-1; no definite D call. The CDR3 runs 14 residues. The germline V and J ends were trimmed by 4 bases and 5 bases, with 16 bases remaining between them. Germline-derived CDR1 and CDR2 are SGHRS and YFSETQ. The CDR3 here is CASSLDPGSDEQYF. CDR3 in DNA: TGCGCCAGCAGCCTCGACCCGGGTTCAGACGAGCAGTACTTC. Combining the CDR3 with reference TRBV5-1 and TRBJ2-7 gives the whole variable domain KAGVTQTPRYLIKTRGQQVTLSCSPISGHRSVSWYQQTPGQGLQFLFEYFSETQRNKGNFPGRFSGRQFSNSRSEMNVSTLELGDSALYLCASSLDPGSDEQYFGPGTRLTVT.

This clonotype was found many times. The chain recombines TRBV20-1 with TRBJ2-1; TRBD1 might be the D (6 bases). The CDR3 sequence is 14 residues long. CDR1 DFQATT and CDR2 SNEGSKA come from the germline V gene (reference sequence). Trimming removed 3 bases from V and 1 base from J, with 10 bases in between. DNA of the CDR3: TGCAGTGCTAGTTCACAGGGTTCCTACAATGAGCAGTTCTTC. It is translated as CSASSQGSYNEQFF.

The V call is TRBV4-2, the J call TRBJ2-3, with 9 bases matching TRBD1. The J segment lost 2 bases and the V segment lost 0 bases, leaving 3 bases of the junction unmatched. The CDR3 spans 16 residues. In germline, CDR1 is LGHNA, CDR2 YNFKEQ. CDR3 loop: CASSQDHRGPTDTQYF. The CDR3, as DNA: TGTGCCAGCAGCCAAGATCACAGGGGGCCCACAGATACGCAGTATTTT.

CDR3 bases: TGCAGTGCTAGATCTGTCCTCTACGAGCAGTACTTC. This translates into CSARSVLYEQYF. V is TRBV20-1 and J is TRBJ2-7; the D is unclear. The CDR3 contains 12 residues. The germline gives CDR1 DFQATT, CDR2 SNEGSKA (reference sequence). V was cut by 2 bases and J by 3 bases, with 8 bases left in between.

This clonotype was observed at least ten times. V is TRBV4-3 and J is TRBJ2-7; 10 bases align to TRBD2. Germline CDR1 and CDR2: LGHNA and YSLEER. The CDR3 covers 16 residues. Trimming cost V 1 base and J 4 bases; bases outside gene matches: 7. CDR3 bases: TGCGCCAGCAGCCAAGTACTAGCGGGGTTGACTTACGAGCAGTACTTC. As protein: CASSQVLAGLTYEQYF.

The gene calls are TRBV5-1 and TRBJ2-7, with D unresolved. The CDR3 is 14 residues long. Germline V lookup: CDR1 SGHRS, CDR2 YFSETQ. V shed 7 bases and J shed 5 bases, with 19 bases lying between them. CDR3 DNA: TGCGCCAGCCGCCTCTCCCCCCTTAATGACGAGCAGTACTTC. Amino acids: CASRLSPLNDEQYF.

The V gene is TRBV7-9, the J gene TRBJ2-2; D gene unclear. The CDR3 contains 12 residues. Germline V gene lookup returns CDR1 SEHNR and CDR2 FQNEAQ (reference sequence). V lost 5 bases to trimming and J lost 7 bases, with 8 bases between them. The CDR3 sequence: CASSQSIGELFF. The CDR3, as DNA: TGTGCCAGCAGCCAATCAATCGGGGAGCTGTTTTTT.

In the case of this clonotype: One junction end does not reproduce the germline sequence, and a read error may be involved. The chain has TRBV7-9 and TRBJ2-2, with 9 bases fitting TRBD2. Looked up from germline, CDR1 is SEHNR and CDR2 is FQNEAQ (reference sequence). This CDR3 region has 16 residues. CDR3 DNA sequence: TGTGCCAGCAGCTCATCTAGCGGGATGCGTAGCGGGGAGCTGGTTTTT. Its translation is CASSSSSGMRSGELVF.

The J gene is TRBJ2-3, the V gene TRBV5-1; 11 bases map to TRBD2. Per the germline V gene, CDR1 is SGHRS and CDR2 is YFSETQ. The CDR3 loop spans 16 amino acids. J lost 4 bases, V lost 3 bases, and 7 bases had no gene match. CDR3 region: CASSSLAGGRADTQYF. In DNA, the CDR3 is TGCGCCAGCAGCTCCTTAGCGGGGGGGCGTGCAGATACGCAGTATTTT.

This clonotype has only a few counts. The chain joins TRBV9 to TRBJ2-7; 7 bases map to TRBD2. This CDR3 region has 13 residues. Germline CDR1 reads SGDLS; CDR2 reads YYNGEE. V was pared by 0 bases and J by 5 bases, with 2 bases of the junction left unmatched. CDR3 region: CASSVATSDEQYF. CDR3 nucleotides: TGTGCCAGCAGCGTAGCCACTAGCGACGAGCAGTACTTC.

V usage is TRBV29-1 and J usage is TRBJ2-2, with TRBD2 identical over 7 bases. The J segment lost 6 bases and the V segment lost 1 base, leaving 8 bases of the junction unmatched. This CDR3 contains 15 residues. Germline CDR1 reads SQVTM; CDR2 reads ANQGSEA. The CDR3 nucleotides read TGCAGCGTTGAAGTTCGGGGGGTCGTCGCCGGGGAGCTGTTTTTT. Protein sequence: CSVEVRGVVAGELFF.

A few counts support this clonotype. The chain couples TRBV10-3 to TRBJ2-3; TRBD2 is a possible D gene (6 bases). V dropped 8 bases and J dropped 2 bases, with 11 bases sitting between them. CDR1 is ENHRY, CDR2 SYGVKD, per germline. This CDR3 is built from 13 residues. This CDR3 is CAIGEVLTDTQYF. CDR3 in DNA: TGTGCCATCGGGGAGGTACTCACAGATACGCAGTATTTT.

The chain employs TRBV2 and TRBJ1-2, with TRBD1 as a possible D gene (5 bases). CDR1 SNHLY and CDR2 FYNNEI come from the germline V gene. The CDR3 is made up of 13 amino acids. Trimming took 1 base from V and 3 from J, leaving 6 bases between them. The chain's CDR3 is CASSEETDYGYTF. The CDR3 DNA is TGTGCCAGCAGTGAAGAGACAGACTATGGCTACACCTTC.

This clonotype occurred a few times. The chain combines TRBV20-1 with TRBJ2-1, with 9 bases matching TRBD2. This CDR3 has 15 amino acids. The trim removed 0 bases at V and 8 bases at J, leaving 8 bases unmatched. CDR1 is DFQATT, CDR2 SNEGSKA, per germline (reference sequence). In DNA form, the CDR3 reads TGCAGTGCTAGAGATCGGGTTAGCGGGAGTGATGAGCAGTTCTTC. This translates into CSARDRVSGSDEQFF.

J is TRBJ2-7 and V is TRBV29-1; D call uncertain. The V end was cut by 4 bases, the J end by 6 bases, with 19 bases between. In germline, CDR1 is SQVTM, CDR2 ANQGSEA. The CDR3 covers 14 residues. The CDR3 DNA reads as TGCAGCGTTGCAAATTTAGATTCGGTCGGCGAGCAGTACTTC. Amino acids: CSVANLDSVGEQYF.

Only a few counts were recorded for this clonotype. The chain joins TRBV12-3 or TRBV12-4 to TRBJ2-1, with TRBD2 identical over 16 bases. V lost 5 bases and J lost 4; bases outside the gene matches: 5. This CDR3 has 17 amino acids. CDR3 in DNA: TGTGCCAGCAGTGTGGGACTAGCGGGAGGGCCTTACAATGAGCAGTTCTTC. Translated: CASSVGLAGGPYNEQFF.

The CDR3 sequence is CSVDKVPQQFF. CDR3 coding DNA: TGCAGCGTTGATAAGGTACCTCAGCAGTTCTTC. The genes are TRBV29-1 and TRBJ2-1; no clear D. V lost 3 bases to trimming and J lost 11 bases, with 11 bases between them. The germline gives CDR1 SQVTM, CDR2 ANQGSEA. CDR3 length: 11 residues.

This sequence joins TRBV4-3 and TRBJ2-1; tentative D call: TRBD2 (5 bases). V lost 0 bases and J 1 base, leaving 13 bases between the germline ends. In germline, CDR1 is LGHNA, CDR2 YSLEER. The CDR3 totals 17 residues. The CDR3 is CASSQDQGGQSYNEQFF. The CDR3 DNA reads TGCGCCAGCAGCCAAGATCAAGGCGGGCAATCCTACAATGAGCAGTTCTTC.

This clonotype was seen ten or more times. The CDR3 protein is CASSLEQGGTEAFF. Here the CDR3 DNA reads TGTGCCAGCAGCTTGGAGCAGGGGGGCACTGAAGCTTTCTTT. The chain joins TRBV7-9 to TRBJ1-1; TRBD1 agrees at 7 bases. Germline V CDR1 and CDR2: SEHNR, FQNEAQ (reference sequence). CDR3 length: 14 residues. V dropped 3 bases and J dropped 4; count of bases not matched to a gene: 5.

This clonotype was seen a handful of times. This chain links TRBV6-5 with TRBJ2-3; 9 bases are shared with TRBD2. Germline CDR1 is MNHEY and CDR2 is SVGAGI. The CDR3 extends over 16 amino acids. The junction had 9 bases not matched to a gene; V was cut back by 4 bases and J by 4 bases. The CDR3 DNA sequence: TGTGCCAGCAGTTCGTGGTTAGCGGGAGTTGCAGATACGCAGTATTTT. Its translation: CASSSWLAGVADTQYF.

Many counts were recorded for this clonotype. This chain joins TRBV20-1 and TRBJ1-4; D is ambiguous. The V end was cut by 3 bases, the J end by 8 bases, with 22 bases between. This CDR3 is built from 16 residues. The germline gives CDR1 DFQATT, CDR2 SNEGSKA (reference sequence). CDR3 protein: CSARVLSGEHGEKLFF. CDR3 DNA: TGCAGTGCTAGGGTATTAAGCGGTGAGCACGGAGAAAAACTGTTTTTT.